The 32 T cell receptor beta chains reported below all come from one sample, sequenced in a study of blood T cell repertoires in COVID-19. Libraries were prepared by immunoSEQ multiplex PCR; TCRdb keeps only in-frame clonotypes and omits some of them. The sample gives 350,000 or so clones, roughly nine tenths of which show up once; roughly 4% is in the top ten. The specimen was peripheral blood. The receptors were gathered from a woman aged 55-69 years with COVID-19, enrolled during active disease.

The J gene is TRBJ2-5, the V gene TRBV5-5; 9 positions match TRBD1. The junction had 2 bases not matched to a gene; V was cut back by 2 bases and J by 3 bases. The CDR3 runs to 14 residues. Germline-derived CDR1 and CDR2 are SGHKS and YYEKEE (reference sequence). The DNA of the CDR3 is TGTGCCAGCAGCTTCCGGACAGGGGAAGAGACCCAGTACTTC. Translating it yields CASSFRTGEETQYF. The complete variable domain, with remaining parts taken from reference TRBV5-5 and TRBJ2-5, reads DAGVTQSPTHLIKTRGQQVTLRCSPISGHKSVSWYQQVLGQGPQFIFQYYEKEERGRGNFPDRFSARQFPNYSSELNVNALLLGDSALYLCASSFRTGEETQYFGPGTRLLVL.

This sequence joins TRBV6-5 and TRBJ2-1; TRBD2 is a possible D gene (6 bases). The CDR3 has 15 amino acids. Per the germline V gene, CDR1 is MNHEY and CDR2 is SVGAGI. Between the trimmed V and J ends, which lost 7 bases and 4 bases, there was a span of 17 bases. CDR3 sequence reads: CASNLGTLGYNEQFF. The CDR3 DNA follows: TGTGCCAGCAACCTCGGGACTCTCGGATACAATGAGCAGTTCTTC.

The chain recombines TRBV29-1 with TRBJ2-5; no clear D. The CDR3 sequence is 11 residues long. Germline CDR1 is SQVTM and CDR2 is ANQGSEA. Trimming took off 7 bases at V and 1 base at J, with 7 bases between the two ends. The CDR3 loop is CSAGLQETQYF. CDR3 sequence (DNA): TGCAGCGCCGGCCTCCAAGAGACCCAGTACTTC.

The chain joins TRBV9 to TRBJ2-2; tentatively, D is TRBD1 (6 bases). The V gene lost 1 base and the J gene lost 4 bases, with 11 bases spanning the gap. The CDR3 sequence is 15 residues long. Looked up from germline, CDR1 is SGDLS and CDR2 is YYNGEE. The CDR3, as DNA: TGTGCCAGCAGCGTAACCACAGGGAGCACCGGGGAGCTGTTTTTT. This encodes CASSVTTGSTGELFF. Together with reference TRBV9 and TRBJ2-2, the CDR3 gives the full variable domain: DSGVTQTPKHLITATGQRVTLRCSPRSGDLSVYWYQQSLDQGLQFLIQYYNGEERAKGNILERFSAQQFPDLHSELNLSSLELGDSALYFCASSVTTGSTGELFFGEGSRLTVL.

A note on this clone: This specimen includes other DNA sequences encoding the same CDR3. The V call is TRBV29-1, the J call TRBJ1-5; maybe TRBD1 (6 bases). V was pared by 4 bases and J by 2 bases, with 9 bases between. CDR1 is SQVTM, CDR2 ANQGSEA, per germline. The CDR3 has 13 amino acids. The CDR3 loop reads CSVGAGGNQPQHF. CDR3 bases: TGCAGCGTTGGCGCAGGGGGCAATCAGCCCCAGCATTTT.

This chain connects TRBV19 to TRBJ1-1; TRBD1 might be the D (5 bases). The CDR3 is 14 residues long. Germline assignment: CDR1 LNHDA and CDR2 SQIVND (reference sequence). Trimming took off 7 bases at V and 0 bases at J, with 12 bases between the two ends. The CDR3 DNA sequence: TGTGCCAGTATGTGGGGCAGGGTGAACACTGAAGCTTTCTTT. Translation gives CASMWGRVNTEAFF.

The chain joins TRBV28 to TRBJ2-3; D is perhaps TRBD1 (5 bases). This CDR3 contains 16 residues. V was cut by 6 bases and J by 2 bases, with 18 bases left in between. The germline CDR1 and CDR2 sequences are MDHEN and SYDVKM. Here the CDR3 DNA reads TGTGCCAGCAGCCCTTTTCGTGGGGCCCACACAGATACGCAGTATTTT. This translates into CASSPFRGAHTDTQYF.

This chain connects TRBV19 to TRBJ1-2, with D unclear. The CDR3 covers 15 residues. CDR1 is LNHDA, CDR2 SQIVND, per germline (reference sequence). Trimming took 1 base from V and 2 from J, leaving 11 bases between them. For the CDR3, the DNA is TGTGCCAGTAGTATAGCCCATCGCGGGAACTATGGCTACACCTTC. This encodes CASSIAHRGNYGYTF.

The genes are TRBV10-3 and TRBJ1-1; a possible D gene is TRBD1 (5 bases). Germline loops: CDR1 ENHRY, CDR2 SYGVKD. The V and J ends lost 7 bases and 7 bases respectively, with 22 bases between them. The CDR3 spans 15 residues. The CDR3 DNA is TGTGCCATCAAGGACACAAACTTGGCACATGGTGAAGCTTTCTTT. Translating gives CAIKDTNLAHGEAFF.

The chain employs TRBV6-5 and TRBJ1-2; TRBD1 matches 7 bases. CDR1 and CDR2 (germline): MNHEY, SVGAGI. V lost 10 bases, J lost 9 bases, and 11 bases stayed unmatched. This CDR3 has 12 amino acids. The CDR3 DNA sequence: TGTGCCACCAGAGACAGGGCGTATAGCTACACCTTC. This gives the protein CATRDRAYSYTF.

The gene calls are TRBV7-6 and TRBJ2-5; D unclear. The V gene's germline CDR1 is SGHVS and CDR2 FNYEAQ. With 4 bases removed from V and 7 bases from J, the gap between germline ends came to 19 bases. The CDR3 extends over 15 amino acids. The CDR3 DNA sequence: TGTGCCAGCAGCTCCCCTTACTTACGCTCAGGGACCCAGTACTTC. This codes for CASSSPYLRSGTQYF.

This CDR3 reads CASSLYGTSEAFF. Here the CDR3 DNA reads TGTGCCAGCAGCTTATATGGGACATCTGAAGCTTTCTTT. V usage is TRBV11-3 and J usage is TRBJ1-1; D possibly corresponds to TRBD1 (6 bases). V gave up 2 bases and J gave up 6 bases, with 10 bases separating them. This CDR3 comprises 13 residues. CDR1 and CDR2 from the germline V gene are SGHNT and YENEEA.

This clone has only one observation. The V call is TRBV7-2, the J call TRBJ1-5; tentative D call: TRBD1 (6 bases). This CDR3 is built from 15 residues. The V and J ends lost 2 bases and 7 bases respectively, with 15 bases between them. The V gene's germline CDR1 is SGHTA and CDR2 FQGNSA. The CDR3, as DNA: TGTGCCAGCAGCTTAACAGGGACCAAAGGGCAGCCCCAGCATTTT. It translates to CASSLTGTKGQPQHF.

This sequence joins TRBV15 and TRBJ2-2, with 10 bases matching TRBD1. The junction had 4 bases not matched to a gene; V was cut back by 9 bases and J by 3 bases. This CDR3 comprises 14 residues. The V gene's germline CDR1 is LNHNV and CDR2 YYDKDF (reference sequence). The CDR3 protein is CATSGTGDTGELFF. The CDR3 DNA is TGTGCCACGTCCGGGACAGGGGACACCGGGGAGCTGTTTTTT.

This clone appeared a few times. CDR3 protein: CASSLQGGNQPQHF. In nucleotides, the CDR3 is TGTGCCAGCAGCTTGCAGGGTGGCAATCAGCCCCAGCATTTT. V gene TRBV5-4 combines with J gene TRBJ1-5; D perhaps matches TRBD1 (5 bases). The CDR3 has 14 amino acids. Germline assignment: CDR1 SGHNT and CDR2 YYREEE (reference sequence). V was trimmed by 1 base and J by 2 bases, leaving 7 bases between them.

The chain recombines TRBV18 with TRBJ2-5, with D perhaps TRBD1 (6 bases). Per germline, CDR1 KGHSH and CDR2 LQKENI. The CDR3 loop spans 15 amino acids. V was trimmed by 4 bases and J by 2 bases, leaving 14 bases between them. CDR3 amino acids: CASSRSSGEQETQYF. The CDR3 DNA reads TGTGCCAGCTCACGGAGCTCAGGGGAGCAAGAGACCCAGTACTTC.

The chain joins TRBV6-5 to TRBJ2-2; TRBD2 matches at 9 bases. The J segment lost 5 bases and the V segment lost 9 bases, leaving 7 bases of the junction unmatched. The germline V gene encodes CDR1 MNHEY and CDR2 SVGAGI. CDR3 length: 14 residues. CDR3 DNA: TGTGCCAGGGTTAGCGGGGGACGTACCGGGGAGCTGTTTTTT. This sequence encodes CARVSGGRTGELFF.

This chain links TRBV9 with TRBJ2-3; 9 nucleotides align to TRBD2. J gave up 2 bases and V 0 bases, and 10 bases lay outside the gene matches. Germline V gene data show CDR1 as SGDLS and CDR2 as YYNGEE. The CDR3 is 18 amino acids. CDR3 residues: CASSVGGRGTSLTDTQYF. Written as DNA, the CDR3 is TGTGCCAGCAGCGTAGGAGGGCGGGGGACTAGCCTCACAGATACGCAGTATTTT.

This CDR3 reads CSVEGTRGTGELFF. Here the CDR3 DNA reads TGCAGCGTTGAAGGGACGCGGGGCACCGGGGAGCTGTTTTTT. The chain links TRBV29-1 to TRBJ2-2, with D tentatively TRBD2 (6 bases). V dropped 1 base and J dropped 4 bases, with 10 bases sitting between them. In germline, CDR1 is SQVTM, CDR2 ANQGSEA. The CDR3 loop spans 14 amino acids.

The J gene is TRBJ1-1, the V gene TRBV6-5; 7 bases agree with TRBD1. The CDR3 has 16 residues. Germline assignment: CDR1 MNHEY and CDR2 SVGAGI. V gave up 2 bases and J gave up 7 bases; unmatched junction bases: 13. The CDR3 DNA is TGTGCCAGCAGTTACCCACAGACAGGGCGAACCTATGAAGCTTTCTTT. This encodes CASSYPQTGRTYEAFF.

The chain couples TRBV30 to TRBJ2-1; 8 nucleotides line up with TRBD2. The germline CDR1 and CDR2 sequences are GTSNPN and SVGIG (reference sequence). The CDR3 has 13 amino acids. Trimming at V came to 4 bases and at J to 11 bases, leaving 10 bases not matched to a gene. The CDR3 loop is CAWNKGAGAKQFF. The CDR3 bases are TGTGCCTGGAACAAGGGAGCGGGGGCCAAGCAGTTCTTC.

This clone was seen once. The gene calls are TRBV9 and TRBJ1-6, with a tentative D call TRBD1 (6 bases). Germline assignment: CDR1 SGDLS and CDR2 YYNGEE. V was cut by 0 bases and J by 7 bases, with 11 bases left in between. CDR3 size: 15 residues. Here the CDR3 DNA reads TGTGCCAGCAGCGTAGCATGGGGGCCGAATTCACCCCTCCACTTT. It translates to CASSVAWGPNSPLHF.

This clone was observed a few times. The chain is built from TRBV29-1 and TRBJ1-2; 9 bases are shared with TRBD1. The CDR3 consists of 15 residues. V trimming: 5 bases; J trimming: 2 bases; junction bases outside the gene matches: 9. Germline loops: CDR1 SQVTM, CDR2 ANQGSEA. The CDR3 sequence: CSVQTGTGFNYGYTF. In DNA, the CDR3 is TGCAGCGTTCAAACGGGGACAGGGTTCAACTATGGCTACACCTTC.

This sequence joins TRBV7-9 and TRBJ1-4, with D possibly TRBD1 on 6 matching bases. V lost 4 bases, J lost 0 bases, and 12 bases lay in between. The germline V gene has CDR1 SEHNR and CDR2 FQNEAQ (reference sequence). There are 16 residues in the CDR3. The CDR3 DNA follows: TGTGCCAGCAGCTCAGACAGGTTTTCAACTAATGAAAAACTGTTTTTT. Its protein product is CASSSDRFSTNEKLFF.

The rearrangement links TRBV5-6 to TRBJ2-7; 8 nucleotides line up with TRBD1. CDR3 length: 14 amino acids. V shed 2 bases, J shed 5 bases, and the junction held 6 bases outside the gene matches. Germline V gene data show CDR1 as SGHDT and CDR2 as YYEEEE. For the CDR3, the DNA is TGTGCCAGCAGCTTTAGGACAGGGAAAAACGAGCAGTACTTC. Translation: CASSFRTGKNEQYF.

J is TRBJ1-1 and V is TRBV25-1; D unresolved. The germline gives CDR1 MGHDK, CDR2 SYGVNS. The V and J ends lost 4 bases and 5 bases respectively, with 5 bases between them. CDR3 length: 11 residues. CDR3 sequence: CASSGRTEAFF. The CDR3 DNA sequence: TGTGCCAGCAGTGGCAGGACTGAAGCTTTCTTT.

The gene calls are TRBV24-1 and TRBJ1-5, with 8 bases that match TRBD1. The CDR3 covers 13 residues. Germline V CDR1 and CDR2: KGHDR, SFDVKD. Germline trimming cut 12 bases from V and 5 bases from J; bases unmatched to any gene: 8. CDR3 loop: CASRAGGDQPQHF. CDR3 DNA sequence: TGTGCCTCTAGAGCAGGGGGCGATCAGCCCCAGCATTTT.

DNA of the CDR3: TGTGCCAGCAGCGCTTACGCGGGGGGTTTCTACGAGCAGTACTTC. Its translation: CASSAYAGGFYEQYF. The chain links TRBV6-6 to TRBJ2-7, with 8 bases aligning to TRBD2. With 6 bases clipped from V and 3 bases from J, the junction kept 10 bases outside the gene matches. This CDR3 is 15 amino acids long. Germline CDR1 is MNHNY and CDR2 is SVGAGI (reference sequence).

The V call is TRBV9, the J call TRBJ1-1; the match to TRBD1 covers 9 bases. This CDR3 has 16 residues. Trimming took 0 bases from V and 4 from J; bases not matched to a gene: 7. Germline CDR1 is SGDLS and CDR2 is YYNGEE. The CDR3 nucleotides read TGTGCCAGCAGCGTAGCCCGGGACAGGGTGGGCACTGAAGCTTTCTTT. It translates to CASSVARDRVGTEAFF.

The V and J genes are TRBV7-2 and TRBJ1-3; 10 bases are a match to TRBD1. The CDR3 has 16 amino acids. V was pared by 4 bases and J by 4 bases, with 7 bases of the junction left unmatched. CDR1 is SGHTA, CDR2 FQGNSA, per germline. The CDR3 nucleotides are TGTGCCAGCAGCTCGAGACAGGGGGCGGGAGGAAACACCATATATTTT. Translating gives CASSSRQGAGGNTIYF.

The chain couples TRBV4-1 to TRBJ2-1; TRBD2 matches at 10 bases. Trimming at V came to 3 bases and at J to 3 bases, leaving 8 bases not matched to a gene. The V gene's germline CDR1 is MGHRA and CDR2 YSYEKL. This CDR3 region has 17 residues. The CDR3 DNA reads TGCGCCAGCAGCCAGGGGCTAGCGGGGGCGGGCTACAATGAGCAGTTCTTC. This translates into CASSQGLAGAGYNEQFF.

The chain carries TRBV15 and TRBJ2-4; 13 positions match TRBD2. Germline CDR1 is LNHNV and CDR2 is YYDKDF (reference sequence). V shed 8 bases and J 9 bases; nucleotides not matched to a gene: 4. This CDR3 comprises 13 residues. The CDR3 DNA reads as TGTGCCACCCGGACTAGCGGGGGTGGCATTCAGTACTTC. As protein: CATRTSGGGIQYF.